The sequence of this TCR beta chain was determined in a study of technical replicates of blood from a handful of donors. The germline gives CDR1 SGHNT, CDR2 YYREEE (reference sequence). The CDR3 consists of 15 residues. Unmatched junction bases numbered 10, after V lost 4 bases and J lost 7 bases. The table came from immunoSEQ multiplex PCR; TCRdb's copy has only in-frame clones and leaves some out. Counted here are about 73,000 clones, roughly 93% occurring once; the ten biggest clones make up roughly 0.25%. This TCR came from a human donor in good health. The source material was T cells isolated from PBMCs. This chain uses TRBV5-4 with TRBJ2-7; 11 bases align to TRBD2. CDR3 sequence reads: CASSPIAGGPEEQYF. The CDR3 DNA reads TGTGCCAGCAGCCCCATAGCGGGAGGGCCTGAAGAGCAGTACTTC.